What follows are 7 T cell receptor beta chains derived from one specimen sequenced in a study of early T cells in non-severe SARS-CoV-2 infection. TCRdb re-called the 5' RACE reads with MiXCR, one entry per CDR3 protein. The profile shows 65,000 to 75,000 distinct CDR3 sequences, 4% to 6% of them singletons. Source: whole blood, taken at baseline. Receptors were obtained from an adult who was a healthcare worker with PCR-confirmed SARS-CoV-2 infection or an uninfected control (not recorded which). The donor label of this sample is uncertain.

This clonotype occurred a few times. This chain links TRBV28 with TRBJ2-7; 7 positions agree with TRBD1. There are 15 residues in the CDR3. Germline V CDR1 and CDR2: MDHEN, SYDVKM. The V gene end was trimmed by 4 bases and the J gene end by 6 bases; junction bases not matched to a gene: 12. CDR3 sequence (DNA): TGTGCCAGCAGTTCTTTGGGCTGGACAGGCGGCGAGCAGTACTTC. Amino acids: CASSSLGWTGGEQYF.

The J gene is TRBJ1-2, the V gene TRBV4-3; D gene ambiguous. Trimming took off 4 bases at V and 8 bases at J, with 11 bases between the two ends. The CDR3 length is 12 residues. Germline CDR1 is LGHNA and CDR2 is YSLEER. The CDR3 DNA sequence: TGCGCCAGCAGCCCGGAGACGGGCGGCTACACCTTC. Residues: CASSPETGGYTF.

The V gene is TRBV12-3 or TRBV12-4, the J gene TRBJ1-5; D not resolved. This CDR3 spans 13 amino acids. V was pared by 7 bases and J by 5 bases, with 12 bases between. The CDR3 sequence: CASTWRVYQPQHF. CDR3 sequence (DNA): TGTGCCAGCACCTGGCGGGTTTATCAGCCCCAGCATTTT.

In its sample, this clonotype was seen many times. The CDR3 loop reads CASRNGDQETQYF. DNA of the CDR3: TGCGCCAGCAGGAACGGGGATCAAGAGACCCAGTACTTC. The chain links TRBV5-1 to TRBJ2-5, with a possible D match to TRBD2 (5 bases). V was cut by 5 bases and J by 2 bases, with 10 bases left in between. CDR3 length: 13 amino acids. Germline V gene sequence: CDR1 SGHRS, CDR2 YFSETQ.

This clonotype was found many times. The chain has TRBV5-1 and TRBJ1-3; unclear D gene. The CDR3 loop spans 15 amino acids. The V gene's germline CDR1 is SGHRS and CDR2 YFSETQ. V gave up 4 bases and J gave up 2 bases, with 13 bases separating them. The CDR3 bases are TGCGCCAGCAGCCCCGGCGATACGACTGGAAACACCATATATTTT. Residues: CASSPGDTTGNTIYF.

The CDR3 DNA reads as TGCAGCGTTGAAGATCTTTTGGGTGCGACGGGGCAAGGAGAGACCCAGTACTTC. Translating it yields CSVEDLLGATGQGETQYF. The genes are TRBV29-1 and TRBJ2-5; D may match TRBD1 or TRBD2 (5 bases each). CDR3 length equals 18 residues. V was cut by 0 bases and J by 4 bases, with 24 bases left in between. In germline, CDR1 is SQVTM, CDR2 ANQGSEA.

The chain recombines TRBV7-2 with TRBJ2-2; D is unclear. V lost 8 bases and J lost 5, with 3 bases in between. Looked up from germline, CDR1 is SGHTA and CDR2 is FQGNSA. This CDR3 is built from 10 residues. This chain's CDR3 is CASATGELFF. For the CDR3, the DNA is TGTGCCAGCGCTACCGGGGAGCTGTTTTTT.